A selection of T cell receptor beta chains follows, all from one sample in a study of cytomegalovirus exposure and HLA in healthy donors. TCRdb's copy holds only in-frame clones and misses some; the assay was immunoSEQ multiplex PCR. This sample has some 150,000 clones; around two thirds occur once, and the top ten carry 2.4%. Sequenced material: PBMCs. These TCRs come from a woman aged 40 to 55 in good health and CMV-seronegative. CDR3s include the opening cysteine and the closing phenylalanine or tryptophan. The D gene is left open where the match is weak. Expanded clones are given a class, and other clones once, few, many or no size at all.

NA | TRBJ2-7 | NA | TRBV19 | CASSTGQSYEQYF | TGTGCCAGTAGTACAGGACAGAGCTACGAGCAGTACTTC
NA | TRBJ2-3 | NA | TRBV25-1 | CASLPLGAPTDTQYF | TGTGCCAGCTTGCCTTTGGGGGCCCCCACAGATACGCAGTATTTT
TRBD2 | TRBJ2-4 | NA | TRBV7-2 | CASSPSSGGNIQYF | TGTGCCAGCAGTCCTTCTTCGGGGGGAAACATTCAGTACTTC
NA | TRBJ2-4 | NA | TRBV5-1 | CASSLATNYPSDIQYF | TGCGCCAGCAGCTTGGCAACGAACTACCCCTCCGACATTCAGTACTTC
NA | TRBJ1-4 | few | TRBV6-7 | CASSAGTANEKLFF | TGTGCCAGCAGTGCCGGGACTGCGAATGAAAAACTGTTTTTT
NA | TRBJ1-4 | NA | TRBV19 | CASRDSATNEKLFF | TGTGCCAGTAGGGACAGCGCAACTAATGAAAAACTGTTTTTT
NA | TRBJ2-3 | NA | TRBV5-1 | CASSTGSDTQYF | TGCGCCAGCAGTACAGGGTCAGATACGCAGTATTTT
NA | TRBJ2-5 | NA | TRBV5-1 | CASSPGPVGQEIQYF | TGCGCCAGCAGTCCAGGGCCCGTCGGGCAAGAGATCCAGTACTTC
NA | TRBJ1-2 | NA | TRBV18 | CASSLGKEGQGYTF | TGTGCCAGCTCATTGGGAAAAGAGGGCCAAGGCTACACCTTC
NA | TRBJ1-6 | NA | TRBV7-3 | CASSLRAESNSPLHF | TGTGCCAGCAGCTTAAGGGCAGAGAGCAATTCACCCCTCCACTTT
NA | TRBJ1-3 | NA | TRBV4-3 | CASSQGEIDTIYF | TGCGCCAGCAGCCAAGGGGAGATTGACACCATATATTTT
TRBD2 | TRBJ2-3 | NA | TRBV4-1 | CASSLVAGGFTDTQYF | TGCGCCAGCAGCCTCGTAGCGGGGGGCTTCACAGATACGCAGTATTTT
TRBD1 | TRBJ2-5 | NA | TRBV6-5 | CASTPGQGAVETQYF | TGTGCCAGCACCCCAGGACAGGGTGCGGTGGAGACCCAGTACTTC
NA | TRBJ1-1 | few | TRBV9 | CASSAGNTEAFF | TGTGCCAGCAGCGCGGGGAACACTGAAGCTTTCTTT
TRBD1 | TRBJ1-6 | NA | TRBV18 | CASSLFDRGPGNSPLHF | TGTGCCAGCTCACTCTTCGACAGGGGGCCTGGTAATTCACCCCTCCACTTT
TRBD1 | TRBJ2-3 | NA | TRBV5-1 | CASSLGTGLTTDTQYF | TGCGCCAGCAGCCTAGGGACAGGCCTGACCACAGATACGCAGTATTTT
NA | TRBJ2-7 | NA | TRBV10-3 | CAISVDRYEQYF | TGTGCCATCAGTGTGGACAGATACGAGCAGTACTTC
NA | TRBJ1-1 | NA | TRBV4-2 | CASSQGYRVNTEAFF | TGTGCCAGCAGCCAGGGCTACAGGGTGAACACTGAAGCTTTCTTT
NA | TRBJ1-2 | NA | TRBV4-2 | CASSQEQGGNYGYTF | TGTGCCAGCAGCCAAGAACAGGGAGGGAACTATGGCTACACCTTC
TRBD2 | TRBJ2-5 | NA | TRBV5-4 | CASSLGLGLAVLQETQYF | TGTGCCAGCAGCTTGGGATTGGGACTAGCGGTCCTGCAAGAGACCCAGTACTTC
TRBD2 | TRBJ2-7 | once | TRBV5-1 | CASSATSGGSYEQYF | TGCGCCAGCAGCGCGACTAGCGGGGGCTCCTACGAGCAGTACTTC
TRBD2 | TRBJ2-1 | few | TRBV19 | CASSMGPRGGGTNEQFF | TGTGCCAGTAGTATGGGTCCCCGCGGGGGTGGCACCAATGAGCAGTTCTTC
TRBD2 | TRBJ2-3 | NA | TRBV7-2 | CASSLAVLAGGGHTQYF | TGTGCCAGCAGCTTAGCGGTACTAGCGGGGGGGGGTCATACGCAGTATTTT
NA | TRBJ2-3 | NA | TRBV10-3 | CAIRGTGLTDTQYF | TGTGCCATCAGGGGGACGGGACTCACAGATACGCAGTATTTT
NA | TRBJ2-5 | NA | TRBV19 | CASTPTHRQETQYF | TGTGCCAGTACCCCGACGCACAGGCAAGAGACCCAGTACTTC
TRBD1 | TRBJ2-5 | NA | TRBV7-2 | CASSSDRPTRGETQYF | TGTGCCAGCAGCTCGGACAGGCCTACCCGTGGGGAGACCCAGTACTTC
TRBD1 | TRBJ1-1 | NA | TRBV28 | CASSLSDRVASTEAFF | TGTGCCAGCAGTTTGTCGGACAGGGTGGCGAGCACTGAAGCTTTCTTT
TRBD1 | TRBJ2-7 | few | TRBV7-2 | CASSPGQGRTYEQYF | TGTGCCAGCAGCCCGGGACAGGGGAGAACCTACGAGCAGTACTTC
TRBD1 | TRBJ1-2 | NA | TRBV25-1 | CASRGQGGVNYGYTF | TGTGCCAGCAGGGGACAGGGGGGTGTTAACTATGGCTACACCTTC
NA | TRBJ2-6 | NA | TRBV7-9 | CASSTGKQFSGANVLTF | TGTGCCAGCTCTACAGGGAAACAATTCTCTGGGGCCAACGTCCTGACTTTC
NA | TRBJ2-1 | NA | TRBV5-6 | CASSLVSSGREQFF | TGTGCCAGCAGCTTGGTATCGTCAGGGAGGGAGCAGTTCTTC
TRBD1 | TRBJ2-1 | NA | TRBV7-9 | CASSSRTGGNEQFF | TGTGCCAGCAGCTCTAGGACAGGTGGCAATGAGCAGTTCTTC
TRBD1 | TRBJ1-1 | few | TRBV6-5 | CASSYGRGRTEAFF | TGTGCCAGCAGTTACGGCAGGGGGAGGACTGAAGCTTTCTTT
TRBD1 | TRBJ1-3 | NA | TRBV6-5 | CASRGTGSGNTIYF | TGTGCCAGCAGGGGGACAGGCTCTGGAAACACCATATATTTT
NA | TRBJ2-6 | NA | TRBV4-1 | CASSPRVLSGANVLTF | TGCGCCAGCAGCCCCCGCGTGCTCTCTGGGGCCAACGTCCTGACTTTC
TRBD2 | TRBJ2-5 | once | TRBV4-1 | CASSQRSTSGEGETQYF | TGCGCCAGCAGCCAGCGCTCGACTAGCGGGGAAGGAGAGACCCAGTACTTC
TRBD1 | TRBJ2-7 | NA | TRBV19 | CASSIQTTGIYEQYF | TGTGCCAGTAGTATCCAGACGACAGGGATCTACGAGCAGTACTTC
NA | TRBJ1-2 | NA | TRBV27 | CASSLGRDDGYTF | TGTGCCAGCAGTTTAGGGAGGGACGATGGCTACACCTTC
TRBD2 | TRBJ2-5 | few | TRBV11-2 | CASSLRQTSGGAGTQYF | TGTGCCAGCAGCTTACGGCAGACTAGCGGGGGGGCTGGGACCCAGTACTTC
NA | TRBJ1-1 | NA | TRBV29-1 | CSVDMYTEAFF | TGCAGCGTTGACATGTACACTGAAGCTTTCTTT
NA | TRBJ1-4 | NA | TRBV7-2 | CASSQDRDSGREKLFF | TGTGCCAGCAGCCAAGATCGGGACTCGGGAAGGGAAAAACTGTTTTTT